The present TCR beta chain was sequenced within a study of Ad26.COV2.S vaccination and SARS-CoV-2 variants. Study as a whole: Recipients of Ad26.COV2.S got it intramuscularly, once or twice 56 days apart. Study-wide findings and caveats: People who got the vaccine had more spike-specific TCR breadth than people who got placebo.

The method was immunoSEQ multiplex PCR; TCRdb's version includes in-frame clones alone and lacks a portion of them. The sample lists around 450,000 clones, about nine tenths occurring once. This CDR3 spans 14 amino acids. CDR1 is MNHEY, CDR2 SVGAGI, per germline. Treatment specified: some 20 received Ad26.COV2.S at low or high dose, single or two shots; five or six received placebo; per-sample allocation not given. All samples were drawn on day 63, counting from the first vaccine or placebo injection. Details on this clone: Its target is not known. One end of the junction varies from germline; a read error may be responsible.

The chain combines TRBV6-5 with TRBJ2-1, with TRBD2 as a possible D gene (6 bases). The source was peripheral blood, collected in a trial of Ad26.COV2.S vaccine versus placebo. The receptor comes from a person between 18 and 59 years old who received the Ad26.COV2.S COVID-19 vaccine or a placebo. The CDR3 nucleotides are TGTGCCAGCAGCCTTAGCGGCTCCAACAATGAGCAGTTCTTC. It specifies CASSLSGSNNEQFF.